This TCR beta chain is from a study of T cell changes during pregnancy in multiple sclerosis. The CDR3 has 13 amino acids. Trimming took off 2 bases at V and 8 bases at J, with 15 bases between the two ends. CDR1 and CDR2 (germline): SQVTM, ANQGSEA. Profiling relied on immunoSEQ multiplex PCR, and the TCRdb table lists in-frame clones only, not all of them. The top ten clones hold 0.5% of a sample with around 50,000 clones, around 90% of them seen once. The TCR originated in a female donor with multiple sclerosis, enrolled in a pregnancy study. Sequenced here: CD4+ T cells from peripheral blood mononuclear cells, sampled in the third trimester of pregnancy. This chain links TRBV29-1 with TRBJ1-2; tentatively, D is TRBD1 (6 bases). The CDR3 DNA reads TGCAGCGTTGAACCGACAGGACCGGGAGGCTACACCTTC. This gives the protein CSVEPTGPGGYTF.